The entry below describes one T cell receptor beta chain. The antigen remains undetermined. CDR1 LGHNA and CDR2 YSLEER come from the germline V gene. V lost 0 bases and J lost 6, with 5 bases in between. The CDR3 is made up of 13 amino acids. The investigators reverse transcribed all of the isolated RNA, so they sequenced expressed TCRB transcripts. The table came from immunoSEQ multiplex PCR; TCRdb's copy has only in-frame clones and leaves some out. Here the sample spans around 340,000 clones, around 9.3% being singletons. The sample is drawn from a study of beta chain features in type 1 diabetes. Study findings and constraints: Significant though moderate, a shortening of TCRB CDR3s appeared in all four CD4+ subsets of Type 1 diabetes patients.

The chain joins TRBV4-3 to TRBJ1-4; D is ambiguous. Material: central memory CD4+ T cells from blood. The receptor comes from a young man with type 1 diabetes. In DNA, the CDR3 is TGCGCCAGCAGCCAAGAAGAGGATGAAAAACTGTTTTTT. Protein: CASSQEEDEKLFF.